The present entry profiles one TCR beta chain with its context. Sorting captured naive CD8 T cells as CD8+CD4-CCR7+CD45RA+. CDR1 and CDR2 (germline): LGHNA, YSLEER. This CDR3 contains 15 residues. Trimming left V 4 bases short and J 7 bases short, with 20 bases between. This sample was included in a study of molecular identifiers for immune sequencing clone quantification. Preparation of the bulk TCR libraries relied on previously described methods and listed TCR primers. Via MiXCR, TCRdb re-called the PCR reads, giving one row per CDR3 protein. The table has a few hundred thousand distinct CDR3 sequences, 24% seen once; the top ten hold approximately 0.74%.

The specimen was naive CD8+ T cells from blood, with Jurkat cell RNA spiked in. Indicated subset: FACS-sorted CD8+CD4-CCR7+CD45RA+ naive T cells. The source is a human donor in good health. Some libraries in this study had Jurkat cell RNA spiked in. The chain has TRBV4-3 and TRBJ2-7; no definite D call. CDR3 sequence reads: CASSPSHPSGREQYF. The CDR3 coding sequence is TGCGCCAGCAGCCCATCCCACCCATCCGGACGGGAGCAGTACTTC.